This TCR beta chain was documented in a study of blood T cell repertoires in COVID-19. Participants, about 18 to 100 years old, spanned fewer than 25 US areas. Germline V CDR1 and CDR2: SGHRS, YFSETQ. V was pared by 4 bases and J by 2 bases, with 13 bases between. The CDR3 extends over 15 amino acids. Generated by immunoSEQ multiplex PCR, the TCRdb table keeps only in-frame clones and is missing some. The repertoire holds approximately 150,000 clones, with 81% as singletons. The clonotype comes from a woman aged 40-49 years with acute COVID-19. The rearrangement joins TRBV5-1 to TRBJ1-5, with D maybe TRBD1 (5 bases). The sample taken for sequencing was PBMCs or T cells enriched from blood (not recorded which). This CDR3 reads CASSPGNGGNQPQHF. CDR3 in DNA: TGCGCCAGCAGCCCAGGGAACGGTGGCAATCAGCCCCAGCATTTT.